The clone carrying this T cell receptor beta chain was found once. The CDR3 consists of 14 residues. Germline V lookup: CDR1 LNHDA, CDR2 SQIVND (reference sequence). V was clipped by 6 bases and J by 3 bases, with 14 bases between them. Clones were sequenced by immunoSEQ multiplex PCR, and TCRdb holds only the in-frame ones, with some missing. Altogether over 50,000 clones are present, around 82% being singletons, with the ten largest covering less than 5.5%. This entry comes from a study of Tregs in tolerant kidney transplant recipients. Sequenced: CD4+ T cells from blood. This chain joins TRBV19 and TRBJ1-1; D perhaps matches TRBD1 (5 bases). The receptor's source is a human donor in good health. The CDR3 loop reads CASRPRGRHTEAFF. The CDR3 nucleotides read TGTGCCAGTAGACCTAGGGGCCGGCACACTGAAGCTTTCTTT.